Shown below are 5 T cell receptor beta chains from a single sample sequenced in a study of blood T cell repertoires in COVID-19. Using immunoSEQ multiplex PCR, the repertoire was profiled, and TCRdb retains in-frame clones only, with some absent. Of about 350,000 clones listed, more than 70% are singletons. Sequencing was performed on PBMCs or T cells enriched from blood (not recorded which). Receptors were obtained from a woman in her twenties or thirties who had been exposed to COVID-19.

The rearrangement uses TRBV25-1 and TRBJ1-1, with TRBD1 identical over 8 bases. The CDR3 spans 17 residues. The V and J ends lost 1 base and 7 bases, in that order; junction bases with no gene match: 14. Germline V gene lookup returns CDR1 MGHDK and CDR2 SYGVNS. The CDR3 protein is CASSESPTGDEQNEAFF. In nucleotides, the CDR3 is TGTGCCAGCAGTGAATCCCCGACAGGGGACGAGCAGAATGAAGCTTTCTTT.

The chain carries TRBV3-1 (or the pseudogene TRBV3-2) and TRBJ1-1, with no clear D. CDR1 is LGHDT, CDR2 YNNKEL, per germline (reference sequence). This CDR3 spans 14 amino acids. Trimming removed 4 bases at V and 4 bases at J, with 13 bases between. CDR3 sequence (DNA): TGTGCCAGCAGCCGGGGTCCGGGAAGCACTGAAGCTTTCTTT. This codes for CASSRGPGSTEAFF.

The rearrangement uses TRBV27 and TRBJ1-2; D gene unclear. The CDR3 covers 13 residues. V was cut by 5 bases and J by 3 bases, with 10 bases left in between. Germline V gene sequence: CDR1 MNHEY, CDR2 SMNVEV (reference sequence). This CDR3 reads CASSVSGDYGYTF. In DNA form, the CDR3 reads TGTGCCAGCAGTGTCTCCGGGGACTATGGCTACACCTTC.

CDR3 region: CASSQEGGGFYNEQFF. In DNA form, the CDR3 reads TGTGCCAGCAGCCAAGAGGGGGGAGGTTTTTACAATGAGCAGTTCTTC. The chain couples TRBV3-1 (or the pseudogene TRBV3-2) to TRBJ2-1, with TRBD2 as a possible D gene (6 bases). Trimming removed 0 bases at V and 4 bases at J, with 13 bases between. Germline V gives CDR1 LGHDT, CDR2 YNNKEL (reference sequence). The CDR3 extends over 16 amino acids.

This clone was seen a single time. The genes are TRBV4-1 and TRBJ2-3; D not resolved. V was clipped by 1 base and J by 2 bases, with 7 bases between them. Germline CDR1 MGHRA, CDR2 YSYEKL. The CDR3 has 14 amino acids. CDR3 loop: CASSQGEYTDTQYF. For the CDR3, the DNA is TGCGCCAGCAGCCAAGGAGAATACACAGATACGCAGTATTTT.